These T cell receptor beta chains were read from a single sample in a study of OX40 agonist ivuxolimab in advanced cancers. Profiling relied on immunoSEQ multiplex PCR, and the TCRdb table lists in-frame clones only, not all of them. The sample includes around 64,000 clones, roughly 89% of them seen just once. Sequencing used CD4+ or CD8+ T cells sorted from blood, obtained in a trial of the OX40 agonist ivuxolimab. The receptors come from an adult with an advanced solid tumor such as melanoma, head and neck, liver or kidney cancer. The CDR3 runs from the conserved cysteine through the conserved F or W. D genes are given only for firm matches. The listing skips clone size in some rows; elsewhere it reads once, few, many or a size class.

clone_size	cdr3_length	d_call	v_call	j_call	cdr3_aa	cdr3_nt
NA	14	NA	TRBV29-1	TRBJ2-1	CSVAFRAKHNEQFF	TGCAGCGTTGCATTTAGAGCAAAGCACAATGAGCAGTTCTTC
NA	14	NA	TRBV11-3	TRBJ2-1	CASSSGHLGNEQFF	TGTGCCAGCAGCTCGGGCCATTTGGGGAATGAGCAGTTCTTC
once	12	NA	TRBV6-1	TRBJ2-7	CASSEASYEQYF	TGTGCCAGCAGTGAAGCCAGCTACGAGCAGTACTTC
NA	11	NA	TRBV30	TRBJ2-3	CAWSPGDTQYF	TGTGCCTGGTCCCCCGGGGATACGCAGTATTTT
NA	12	TRBD1	TRBV5-6	TRBJ2-7	CASSRDSYEQYF	TGTGCCAGCAGCCGGGACAGCTACGAGCAGTACTTC
NA	16	NA	TRBV5-1	TRBJ2-3	CASSRTGGTSTDTQYF	TGCGCCAGCAGCAGAACTGGCGGGACTAGCACAGATACGCAGTATTTT
NA	13	NA	TRBV2	TRBJ2-5	CASIQTAKGTQYF	TGTGCCAGCATCCAGACGGCCAAGGGGACCCAGTACTTC
NA	12	NA	TRBV10-1	TRBJ1-2	CASRRANYGYTF	TGCGCCAGCCGGAGGGCTAACTATGGCTACACCTTC
once	14	NA	TRBV29-1	TRBJ2-1	CSVDRQLHYNEQFF	TGCAGCGTTGACCGGCAGCTACATTACAATGAGCAGTTCTTC
NA	13	NA	TRBV7-9	TRBJ1-1	CASSLAHATEAFF	TGTGCCAGCAGCTTAGCCCATGCCACTGAAGCTTTCTTT
NA	13	TRBD1	TRBV14	TRBJ2-7	CASSPGTGGEQYF	TGTGCCAGCAGCCCAGGGACAGGGGGTGAGCAGTACTTC
NA	12	NA	TRBV18	TRBJ1-2	CASSTSGDGYTF	TGTGCCAGCTCAACCAGTGGCGATGGCTACACCTTC
NA	14	NA	TRBV4-1	TRBJ2-7	CASSQVFQGYEQYF	TGCGCCAGCAGCCAAGTATTTCAGGGATACGAGCAGTACTTC
few	14	TRBD2	TRBV30	TRBJ2-1	CAWRTGGVRDEQFF	TGTGCCTGGAGAACGGGAGGGGTCCGGGATGAGCAGTTCTTC
once	17	TRBD2	TRBV5-1	TRBJ2-3	CASSFPTLAGGTDTQYF	TGCGCCAGCAGCTTCCCGACACTAGCGGGGGGCACAGATACGCAGTATTTT
once	15	NA	TRBV6-6	TRBJ1-2	CASSGRGGQIYGYTF	TGTGCCAGCAGTGGCCGGGGGGGGCAAATCTATGGCTACACCTTC
NA	13	NA	TRBV5-1	TRBJ1-1	CASSLTPIDEAFF	TGCGCCAGCAGCCTAACACCGATCGATGAAGCTTTCTTT
NA	15	NA	TRBV7-9	TRBJ2-7	CASSSSGTGTYEQYF	TGTGCCAGCAGCTCCTCCGGGACGGGAACCTACGAGCAGTACTTC
few	14	NA	TRBV10-2	TRBJ2-7	CASSVGGSAYEQYF	TGCGCCAGCAGTGTTGGCGGGTCCGCCTACGAGCAGTACTTC
NA	17	NA	TRBV5-1	TRBJ2-2	CASSFRLGTLNTGELFF	TGCGCCAGCAGCTTCCGTCTCGGGACGCTGAACACCGGGGAGCTGTTTTTT
NA	14	NA	TRBV9	TRBJ1-2	CASSASLDNYGYTF	TGTGCCAGCAGCGCCAGCCTAGATAACTATGGCTACACCTTC
few	14	NA	TRBV7-9	TRBJ2-1	CASSQGRLGNEQFF	TGTGCCAGCAGCCAGGGACGTCTAGGCAATGAGCAGTTCTTC
NA	15	TRBD1	TRBV14	TRBJ2-7	CASSLPGTGFYEQYF	TGTGCCAGCAGCCTCCCCGGGACAGGGTTTTACGAGCAGTACTTC
NA	14	NA	TRBV2	TRBJ2-7	CASSYRARSDEQYF	TGTGCCAGCAGTTACAGGGCCCGATCGGACGAGCAGTACTTC
NA	15	NA	TRBV6-5	TRBJ2-7	CASSATGLGAHEQYF	TGTGCCAGCAGTGCAACCGGCCTGGGGGCCCACGAGCAGTACTTC
NA	14	NA	TRBV14	TRBJ2-5	CASSQDWQGETQYF	TGTGCCAGCAGCCAAGATTGGCAGGGTGAGACCCAGTACTTC
NA	15	TRBD1	TRBV6-1	TRBJ1-3	CASSLQGAAGNTIYF	TGTGCCAGCAGTCTCCAGGGGGCCGCTGGAAACACCATATATTTT
NA	18	NA	TRBV7-9	TRBJ2-1	CASSFAGALTNSYNEQFF	TGTGCCAGCAGCTTCGCGGGGGCCCTAACCAACTCCTACAATGAGCAGTTCTTC
NA	12	NA	TRBV19	TRBJ1-1	CASSWGNTEAFF	TGTGCCAGTAGTTGGGGAAACACTGAAGCTTTCTTT
NA	14	TRBD1	TRBV29-1	TRBJ2-7	CSVEGGQGHREQYF	TGCAGCGTTGAAGGAGGACAGGGGCATAGGGAGCAGTACTTC
NA	13	NA	TRBV10-3	TRBJ2-7	CAISESGKQYQYF	TGTGCCATCAGTGAGTCAGGGAAACAGTATCAGTACTTT
NA	16	NA	TRBV18	TRBJ2-7	CASSPPLGEGDYEQYF	TGTGCCAGCTCACCACCCCTGGGGGAGGGGGACTACGAGCAGTACTTC
NA	15	NA	TRBV7-6	TRBJ2-3	CASSLGTTSTDTQYF	TGTGCCAGCAGCTTGGGAACTACTAGCACAGATACGCAGTATTTT
once	15	NA	TRBV2	TRBJ2-5	CASSEWGGRQETQYF	TGTGCCAGCAGTGAATGGGGGGGCAGACAAGAGACCCAGTACTTC
NA	14	NA	TRBV19	TRBJ1-5	CASSLAGNNQPQHF	TGTGCCAGTAGCCTCGCCGGGAACAATCAGCCCCAGCATTTT
once	15	TRBD1	TRBV5-6	TRBJ1-2	CASSFGQGENYGYTF	TGTGCCAGCAGTTTCGGACAGGGAGAAAACTATGGCTACACCTTC
NA	14	NA	TRBV28	TRBJ1-2	CASSLSAPSYGYTF	TGTGCCAGCAGTTTATCAGCCCCCAGCTATGGCTACACCTTC
NA	15	TRBD2	TRBV2	TRBJ2-7	CASSTTSGIVYEQYF	TGTGCCAGCAGTACCACTAGCGGGATTGTCTACGAGCAGTACTTC
NA	15	NA	TRBV27	TRBJ1-6	CASSSPLGRNSPLHF	TGTGCCAGCAGCTCGCCCCTGGGGCGAAATTCACCCCTCCACTTT
NA	16	TRBD1	TRBV25-1	TRBJ2-7	CASSPPGGQGFYEQYF	TGTGCCAGCAGTCCACCAGGGGGACAGGGTTTCTACGAGCAGTACTTC
NA	17	TRBD2	TRBV4-2	TRBJ2-5	CASSQGLAGGGQETQYF	TGTGCCAGCAGCCAAGGGCTAGCGGGAGGGGGGCAAGAGACCCAGTACTTC
NA	13	TRBD1	TRBV10-3	TRBJ2-5	CAISRDSQETQYF	TGTGCCATCAGCCGGGACAGCCAAGAGACCCAGTACTTC
NA	14	NA	TRBV19	TRBJ1-1	CASSVPFRDTEAFF	TGTGCCAGTAGTGTCCCGTTCAGGGACACTGAAGCTTTCTTT
NA	15	TRBD1	TRBV12-5	TRBJ1-1	CASGLGQGQGAEAFF	TGTGCTAGTGGTTTGGGACAGGGACAGGGGGCTGAAGCTTTCTTT
once	14	NA	TRBV27	TRBJ2-7	CASSLRQGSYEQYF	TGTGCCAGCAGTTTACGGCAGGGATCCTACGAGCAGTACTTC
NA	15	NA	TRBV7-8	TRBJ2-3	CASSLAGGSTDTQYF	TGTGCCAGCAGCTTAGCCGGGGGCTCCACAGATACGCAGTATTTT
NA	14	NA	TRBV19	TRBJ1-4	CAVSRESRGEKLFF	TGTGCCGTCTCAAGAGAGAGCCGGGGGGAAAAACTGTTTTTT
NA	18	TRBD1	TRBV5-6	TRBJ1-2	CASSRGWGQGVRNYGYTF	TGTGCCAGCAGCCGAGGGTGGGGACAGGGGGTCCGGAACTATGGCTACACCTTC
NA	16	NA	TRBV19	TRBJ2-2	CASSIERTVNTGELFF	TGTGCCAGTAGTATCGAACGGACAGTCAACACCGGGGAGCTGTTTTTT
NA	15	NA	TRBV11-1	TRBJ2-7	CASSLDIGLNYEQYF	TGTGCCAGCAGCCTAGACATCGGCTTGAACTACGAGCAGTACTTC
NA	17	TRBD1	TRBV28	TRBJ2-2	CASTDGSRTGDGGELFF	TGTGCCAGCACCGACGGATCACGGACAGGGGATGGCGGGGAGCTGTTTTTT
NA	14	NA	TRBV2	TRBJ2-5	CASSGGSVQETQYF	TGTGCCAGCAGTGGTGGGAGTGTTCAAGAGACCCAGTACTTC
NA	16	NA	TRBV28	TRBJ1-5	CASSQRTAWSNQPQHF	TGTGCCAGCAGTCAACGGACAGCATGGAGCAATCAGCCCCAGCATTTT
NA	15	TRBD1	TRBV11-1	TRBJ1-1	CASSSKTGMGTEAFF	TGTGCCAGCAGCTCCAAGACAGGGATGGGCACTGAAGCTTTCTTT
NA	14	NA	TRBV5-1	TRBJ2-2	CASSFRGETGELFF	TGCGCCAGCAGCTTCAGGGGAGAAACCGGGGAGCTGTTTTTT
NA	11	NA	TRBV29-1	TRBJ1-1	CSGSIQSMAFF	TGCAGCGGGTCGATTCAGTCGATGGCTTTCTTT
once	15	TRBD1	TRBV7-2	TRBJ2-1	CASSLLGQGFNEQFF	TGTGCCAGCAGCTTACTGGGACAGGGGTTCAATGAGCAGTTCTTC
NA	17	TRBD2	TRBV7-2	TRBJ2-1	CASSPRTSGSSYNEQFF	TGTGCCAGCAGCCCCCGAACTAGCGGGAGTTCCTACAATGAGCAGTTCTTC
NA	16	NA	TRBV18	TRBJ2-7	CASSPEAIADLYEQYF	TGTGCCAGCTCACCGGAAGCTATTGCGGACCTTTACGAGCAGTACTTC
NA	16	NA	TRBV6-1	TRBJ2-2	CASSEPGRPNTGELFF	TGTGCCAGCAGTGAACCGGGGCGGCCGAACACCGGGGAGCTGTTTTTT